What follows is one TCR beta chain and its context. Sequenced by immunoSEQ multiplex PCR; TCRdb stores in-frame clones only, minus some. The profile shows 83,000 or so clones, 90% to 95% of them singletons. The data were obtained in a study of OX40 agonist ivuxolimab in advanced cancers. Across the study: Recorded diagnoses for dose-escalation patients were hepatocellular carcinoma, melanoma, renal cell or head and neck cancer.

This CDR3 contains 15 residues. From germline, CDR1 is ENHRY and CDR2 SYGVKD. Trimming took 0 bases from V and 0 from J, leaving 8 bases between them. The chain has TRBV10-3 and TRBJ1-1; D remains unclear. The source is an adult with an advanced solid tumor such as melanoma, head and neck, liver or kidney cancer. The sequencing here drew on CD4+ or CD8+ T cells sorted from blood, taken in a trial of the OX40 agonist ivuxolimab. The CDR3, as DNA: TGTGCCATCAGTGAGTCGGCAGTGATGAACACTGAAGCTTTCTTT. It yields the protein CAISESAVMNTEAFF.